Following are 29 T cell receptor beta chains from one sample sequenced in a study of PD-1 blockade in classical Hodgkin lymphoma. Brentuximab vedotin exposure varied, and every patient relapsed after autologous stem cell transplantation. TCRdb keeps only in-frame clones here, not all; method: immunoSEQ multiplex PCR. The data contain over 35,000 clones, over 60% of them singletons. Sequences were derived from peripheral blood mononuclear cells (PBMCs), sampled at baseline. Receptors were obtained from a human donor with classical Hodgkin lymphoma.

This clone has just one count. The V gene is TRBV7-3, the J gene TRBJ2-5, with TRBD1 matching over 9 bases. V gave up 5 bases and J gave up 0 bases; unmatched junction bases: 4. The CDR3 spans 15 residues. CDR1 is SGHTA, CDR2 FQGTGA, per germline. CDR3: CASSLTGGYQETQYF. CDR3 bases: TGTGCCAGCAGCCTGACAGGGGGGTACCAAGAGACCCAGTACTTC. The full variable domain, its missing parts supplied by reference TRBV7-3 and TRBJ2-5, is GAGVSQTPSNKVTEKGKYVELRCDPISGHTALYWYRQSLGQGPEFLIYFQGTGAADDSGLPNDRFFAVRPEGSVSTLKIQRTERGDSAVYLCASSLTGGYQETQYFGPGTRLLVL.

V and J are TRBV5-1 and TRBJ2-2, with D hard to call. Germline V gene sequence: CDR1 SGHRS, CDR2 YFSETQ. V lost 0 bases, J lost 1 base, and 10 bases lay in between. This CDR3 is 16 amino acids long. DNA for the CDR3: TGCGCCAGCAGCTTGGGAGTCAGCTTGAACACCGGGGAGCTGTTTTTT. This sequence encodes CASSLGVSLNTGELFF.

V and J are TRBV29-1 and TRBJ1-2; a possible D gene is TRBD1 (5 bases). The CDR3 consists of 11 residues. The germline V gene encodes CDR1 SQVTM and CDR2 ANQGSEA. Trimming stripped 0 bases from V and 7 bases from J, with 6 bases between. CDR3 in DNA: TGCAGCGTTGAAGAAGGGGCTGGCTACACCTTC. It is translated as CSVEEGAGYTF.

The rearrangement joins TRBV27 to TRBJ2-5; maybe TRBD1 (6 bases). This CDR3 has 16 residues. V lost 1 base, J lost 2 bases, and 14 bases lay in between. Looked up from germline, CDR1 is MNHEY and CDR2 is SMNVEV (reference sequence). CDR3 coding DNA: TGTGCCAGCAGTTTATACTCGACAGGTTTACAAGAGACCCAGTACTTC. Amino acid sequence: CASSLYSTGLQETQYF.

V gene TRBV7-3 combines with J gene TRBJ2-7; TRBD1 matches 7 bases. This CDR3 comprises 15 residues. V trimming: 1 base; J trimming: 2 bases; junction bases outside the gene matches: 5. Per the germline V gene, CDR1 is SGHTA and CDR2 is FQGTGA. CDR3 nucleotides: TGTGCCAGCAGCTTAAAAGGTGACAGGGCCTACGAGCAGTACTTC. Amino acids: CASSLKGDRAYEQYF.

The chain combines TRBV19 with TRBJ2-1; D not resolved. Germline-derived CDR1 and CDR2 are LNHDA and SQIVND (reference sequence). V was pared by 4 bases and J by 3 bases, with 4 bases between. This CDR3 has 12 residues. The CDR3, as DNA: TGTGCCAGTAGTACTAACTACAATGAGCAGTTCTTC. This translates into CASSTNYNEQFF.

This chain links TRBV27 with TRBJ2-5; 10 bases are shared with TRBD1. The CDR3 loop spans 15 amino acids. Germline V gene data show CDR1 as MNHEY and CDR2 as SMNVEV (reference sequence). V was clipped by 3 bases and J by 4 bases; unmatched bases: 5. The CDR3 DNA sequence: TGTGCCAGCAGTTTGGGGACAGGGGTTAGAGAGACCCAGTACTTC. Residues: CASSLGTGVRETQYF.

The chain is built from TRBV7-6 and TRBJ2-1; D remains unclear. The CDR3 contains 12 residues. Germline CDR1 is SGHVS and CDR2 is FNYEAQ. Trimming stripped 5 bases from V and 0 bases from J, with 2 bases between. The CDR3 sequence: CASSNSYNEQFF. The CDR3 bases are TGTGCCAGCAGCAACTCCTACAATGAGCAGTTCTTC.

The table lists this clone with a few counts. The J gene is TRBJ1-1, the V gene TRBV7-9; D is ambiguous. V lost 5 bases, J lost 0 bases, and 13 bases lay in between. This CDR3 contains 15 residues. CDR1 and CDR2 (germline): SEHNR, FQNEAQ (reference sequence). CDR3 sequence: CASSGSTNMNTEAFF. The CDR3 DNA reads TGTGCCAGCAGCGGATCGACAAACATGAACACTGAAGCTTTCTTT.

This clone turned up a few times. V and J are TRBV4-3 and TRBJ1-2; maybe TRBD1 (6 bases). Trimming stripped 1 base from V and 4 bases from J, with 19 bases between. The CDR3 totals 17 residues. Germline V CDR1 and CDR2: LGHNA, YSLEER. CDR3 sequence (DNA): TGCGCCAGCAGCCAAGCCATAGGTAGGGGGGAGTTCTATGGCTACACCTTC. Protein product: CASSQAIGRGEFYGYTF.

The V gene is TRBV5-1, the J gene TRBJ2-2, with 7 bases aligning to TRBD1. Germline V gives CDR1 SGHRS, CDR2 YFSETQ. Trimming cost V 4 bases and J 4 bases; bases outside gene matches: 1. The CDR3 consists of 13 residues. CDR3 sequence reads: CASSNRGTGELFF. CDR3 DNA: TGCGCCAGCAGCAACAGGGGCACCGGGGAGCTGTTTTTT.

This clone turned up a few times. The CDR3 region is CASSESPSGSYEQYF. The CDR3 DNA reads as TGTGCCAGCAGTGAAAGCCCTAGCGGTTCCTACGAGCAGTACTTC. The rearrangement joins TRBV2 to TRBJ2-7; TRBD2 matches 7 bases. The CDR3 totals 15 residues. Germline V lookup: CDR1 SNHLY, CDR2 FYNNEI. V shed 2 bases and J 1 base; nucleotides not matched to a gene: 5. The variable domain in full, with the rest retrieved from reference TRBV2 and TRBJ2-7, is EPEVTQTPSHQVTQMGQEVILRCVPISNHLYFYWYRQILGQKVEFLVSFYNNEISEKSEIFDDQFSVERPDGSNFTLKIRSTKLEDSAMYFCASSESPSGSYEQYFGPGTRLTVT.

V gene TRBV7-9 combines with J gene TRBJ2-7; 7 bases map to TRBD2. V shed 5 bases and J 6 bases; nucleotides not matched to a gene: 13. The CDR3 is made up of 15 amino acids. Per the germline V gene, CDR1 is SEHNR and CDR2 is FQNEAQ (reference sequence). The CDR3 DNA sequence: TGTGCCAGCAGCCCAGATGCGGGAGTCGAGTCCGAGCAGTACTTC. It is translated as CASSPDAGVESEQYF.

As DNA, the CDR3 is TGTGCCAGCAGCTTAGGATCCGGGACAGCTCATGAAAAACTGTTTTTT. Protein sequence: CASSLGSGTAHEKLFF. V and J are TRBV7-2 and TRBJ1-4; 7 positions match TRBD1. The V gene's germline CDR1 is SGHTA and CDR2 FQGNSA. The CDR3 contains 16 residues. Losses at the gene ends were 1 base for V and 6 bases for J; bases not matched to a gene: 8.

The chain carries TRBV19 and TRBJ1-1; TRBD1 matches at 7 bases. This CDR3 region has 14 residues. Germline values: CDR1 LNHDA, CDR2 SQIVND (reference sequence). Trimming removed 5 bases from V and 3 bases from J; junction bases left unmatched: 6. CDR3 residues: CASSPDDRDTEAFF. CDR3 sequence (DNA): TGTGCCAGTAGTCCTGATGACAGGGACACTGAAGCTTTCTTT.

The chain links TRBV4-1 to TRBJ2-5, with TRBD2 as a possible D gene (5 bases). The CDR3 covers 14 residues. V was clipped by 3 bases and J by 3 bases, with 11 bases between them. Per the germline V gene, CDR1 is MGHRA and CDR2 is YSYEKL. CDR3 region: CASSHRGPEETQYF. The DNA of the CDR3 is TGCGCCAGCAGCCATAGAGGGCCCGAAGAGACCCAGTACTTC.

The chain is built from TRBV4-1 and TRBJ1-4, with 7 bases lining up with TRBD1. Trimming took 2 bases from V and 7 from J; bases not matched to a gene: 7. Germline CDR1 is MGHRA and CDR2 is YSYEKL. The CDR3 is made up of 15 amino acids. The CDR3 sequence is CASSQLTGKGEKLFF. The CDR3 region has the DNA TGCGCCAGCAGCCAACTGACAGGGAAGGGTGAAAAACTGTTTTTT.

The V and J genes are TRBV7-2 and TRBJ2-7; either TRBD1 or TRBD2 may supply D (5 bases each). Germline V CDR1 and CDR2: SGHTA, FQGNSA. The V end was cut by 6 bases, the J end by 3 bases, with 18 bases between. The CDR3 covers 15 residues. The CDR3 nucleotides are TGTGCCAGCAGGGGAAGTTCCGGTGGGGGCTACGAGCAGTACTTC. This encodes CASRGSSGGGYEQYF.

The rearrangement links TRBV7-2 to TRBJ2-7; D call uncertain. This CDR3 spans 14 amino acids. Germline values: CDR1 SGHTA, CDR2 FQGNSA. V shed 5 bases and J shed 5 bases, with 16 bases lying between them. Here the CDR3 reads CASSPGSVADEQYF. As DNA, the CDR3 is TGTGCCAGCAGCCCGGGTTCGGTTGCAGACGAGCAGTACTTC.

The chain combines TRBV6-6 with TRBJ2-7; no definite D call. This CDR3 comprises 14 residues. The ends were cut back, 4 bases at V and 0 bases at J, with 10 bases in the middle. Germline V lookup: CDR1 MNHNY, CDR2 SVGAGI (reference sequence). The CDR3 coding sequence is TGTGCCAGCAGTTCCGGCTGGAGCTCCTACGAGCAGTACTTC. This gives the protein CASSSGWSSYEQYF.

The chain has TRBV10-3 and TRBJ1-1; the D is unclear. Germline assignment: CDR1 ENHRY and CDR2 SYGVKD. The CDR3 covers 13 residues. Trimming removed 4 bases from V and 1 base from J, with 7 bases in between. CDR3 coding DNA: TGTGCCATCAGTGGGGGAGGGAACACTGAAGCTTTCTTT. Amino acid sequence: CAISGGGNTEAFF.

In this sample, this clone turned up a few times. The rearrangement links TRBV30 to TRBJ1-1; unclear D gene. Germline CDR1 and CDR2: GTSNPN and SVGIG (reference sequence). The CDR3 length is 13 residues. V gave up 0 bases and J gave up 0 bases, with 5 bases separating them. The CDR3 nucleotides read TGTGCCTGGAGTGTAGGGCTGAACACTGAAGCTTTCTTT. It translates to CAWSVGLNTEAFF.

The chain employs TRBV7-6 and TRBJ1-4; no firm D call. Looked up from germline, CDR1 is SGHVS and CDR2 is FNYEAQ. CDR3 length: 15 amino acids. Trimming stripped 6 bases from V and 7 bases from J, with 18 bases between. CDR3 DNA: TGTGCCAGCAGACAAACCCCGGGCCGCCTTGAAAAACTGTTTTTT. Amino acid sequence: CASRQTPGRLEKLFF.

This rearrangement joins TRBV4-1 to TRBJ1-2, with 8 bases aligning to TRBD1. V was clipped by 1 base and J by 0 bases; unmatched bases: 4. CDR1 is MGHRA, CDR2 YSYEKL, per germline. The CDR3 has 16 residues. CDR3: CASSQAGGMSNYGYTF. CDR3 DNA: TGCGCCAGCAGCCAAGCAGGGGGCATGTCTAACTATGGCTACACCTTC.

The chain couples TRBV10-2 to TRBJ2-2; 14 bases agree with TRBD2. Germline CDR1 is WSHSY and CDR2 is SAAADI. This CDR3 comprises 16 residues. With V trimmed by 2 bases and J by 7 bases, 3 bases remained unmatched. In nucleotides, the CDR3 is TGCGCCAGCAGTGAGGGGACTAGCGGGAGCATCGGGGAGCTGTTTTTT. The encoded protein is CASSEGTSGSIGELFF.

The J gene is TRBJ2-3, the V gene TRBV28; D not certain. The CDR3 contains 14 residues. Between the trimmed V and J ends, which lost 2 bases and 3 bases, there was a span of 9 bases. Germline V gene data show CDR1 as MDHEN and CDR2 as SYDVKM. CDR3 bases: TGTGCCAGCAGTTTAACCAGTCGAACAGATACGCAGTATTTT. Encoded protein: CASSLTSRTDTQYF.

The J gene is TRBJ2-3, the V gene TRBV30; TRBD1 aligns across 7 bases. The CDR3 has 15 amino acids. CDR1 and CDR2 from the germline V gene are GTSNPN and SVGIG (reference sequence). V shed 3 bases and J 1 base; nucleotides not matched to a gene: 7. CDR3: CAWSLAGTGTDTQYF. The CDR3 DNA is TGTGCCTGGAGCCTAGCCGGGACAGGCACAGATACGCAGTATTTT. Using reference TRBV30 and TRBJ2-3 for the parts outside the CDR3, the full variable domain is SQTIHQWPATLVQPVGSPLSLECTVEGTSNPNLYWYRQAAGRGLQLLFYSVGIGQISSEVPQNLSASRPQDRQFILSSKKLLLSDSGFYLCAWSLAGTGTDTQYFGPGTRLTVL.

V and J are TRBV30 and TRBJ1-2; D remains ambiguous. This CDR3 comprises 14 residues. Per germline, CDR1 GTSNPN and CDR2 SVGIG (reference sequence). V lost 0 bases and J 0 bases, leaving 8 bases between the germline ends. CDR3 residues: CAWSVLGANYGYTF. The CDR3, as DNA: TGTGCCTGGAGTGTCTTGGGAGCTAACTATGGCTACACCTTC.

This sequence joins TRBV4-2 and TRBJ1-2; D is unresolved. The CDR3 has 16 residues. V lost 0 bases and J 4 bases, leaving 15 bases between the germline ends. Germline loops: CDR1 LGHNA, CDR2 YNFKEQ. CDR3 residues: CASSQEIETLIYGYTF. The DNA for the CDR3 is TGTGCCAGCAGCCAAGAAATTGAGACATTGATCTATGGCTACACCTTC.